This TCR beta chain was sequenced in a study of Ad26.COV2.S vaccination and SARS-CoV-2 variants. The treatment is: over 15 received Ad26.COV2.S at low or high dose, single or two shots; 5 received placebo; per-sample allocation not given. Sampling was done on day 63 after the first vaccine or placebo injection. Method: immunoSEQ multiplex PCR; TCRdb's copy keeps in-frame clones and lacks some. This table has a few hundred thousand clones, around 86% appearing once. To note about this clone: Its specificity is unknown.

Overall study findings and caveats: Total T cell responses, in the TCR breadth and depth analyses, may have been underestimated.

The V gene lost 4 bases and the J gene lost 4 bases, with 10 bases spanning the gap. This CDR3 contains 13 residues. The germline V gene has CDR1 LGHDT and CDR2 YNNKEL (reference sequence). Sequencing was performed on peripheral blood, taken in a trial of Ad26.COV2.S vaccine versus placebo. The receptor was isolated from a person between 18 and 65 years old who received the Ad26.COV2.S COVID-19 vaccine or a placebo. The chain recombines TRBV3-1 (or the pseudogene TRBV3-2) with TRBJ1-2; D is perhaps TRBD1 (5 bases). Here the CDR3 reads CASSPGPIYGYTF. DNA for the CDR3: TGTGCCAGCAGCCCGGGACCGATCTATGGCTACACCTTC.